Presented here are 32 T cell receptor beta chains from one specimen sequenced in a study of blood T cell repertoires in COVID-19. Sequencing was performed with immunoSEQ multiplex PCR; in TCRdb, only in-frame clones are kept and a portion is missing. The repertoire holds about 160,000 clones, more than 70% seen once, with approximately 3% in the top ten. Sequencing used peripheral blood. The receptors originated from a man between 60 and 70 years old with acute or convalescent COVID-19.

J is TRBJ1-2 and V is TRBV19, with TRBD1 matching 9 bases. This CDR3 is 13 amino acids long. V shed 5 bases, J shed 5 bases, and the junction held 3 bases outside the gene matches. CDR1 is LNHDA and CDR2 is SQIVND in the germline V gene (reference sequence). CDR3: CASSAGQGYGYTF. CDR3 bases: TGTGCCAGTAGTGCCGGACAGGGGTATGGCTACACCTTC.

This clone was detected once. The rearrangement links TRBV7-2 to TRBJ1-3; D is unresolved. The V end lost 6 bases, the J end lost 3 bases, and 9 bases lay between the germline ends. CDR3 length equals 13 residues. From germline, CDR1 is SGHTA and CDR2 FQGNSA. Here the CDR3 reads CASSTNSGNTIYF. In nucleotides, the CDR3 is TGTGCCAGCAGTACGAACAGTGGAAACACCATATATTTT.

The gene calls are TRBV6-1 and TRBJ1-1, with D possibly being TRBD1 (6 bases). Germline-derived CDR1 and CDR2 are MNHNS and SASEGT. The CDR3 has 14 residues. V shed 3 bases and J shed 6 bases, with 14 bases lying between them. The CDR3, as DNA: TGTGCCAGCAGTGACAGGGGTCGTAGCGCTGAAGCTTTCTTT. It is translated as CASSDRGRSAEAFF.

This chain joins TRBV2 and TRBJ1-3, with a tentative D call TRBD1 (5 bases). Between the trimmed V and J ends, which lost 6 bases and 0 bases, there was a span of 6 bases. Per germline, CDR1 SNHLY and CDR2 FYNNEI. CDR3 length: 13 amino acids. The CDR3 reads CASRQDSGNTIYF. The CDR3 DNA follows: TGTGCCAGCAGACAGGACTCTGGAAACACCATATATTTT.

The J gene is TRBJ1-1, the V gene TRBV25-1; D is uncertain. The CDR3 totals 13 residues. The V end was cut by 7 bases, the J end by 0 bases, with 9 bases between. The V gene's germline CDR1 is MGHDK and CDR2 SYGVNS. DNA of the CDR3: TGTGCCAGCATGAACGGAGTGAACACTGAAGCTTTCTTT. Translation gives CASMNGVNTEAFF.

The rearrangement uses TRBV19 and TRBJ1-6, with TRBD1 matching 9 bases. The CDR3 consists of 13 residues. Germline lookup yields CDR1 LNHDA and CDR2 SQIVND (reference sequence). V shed 8 bases, J shed 7 bases, and the junction held 3 bases outside the gene matches. CDR3 sequence reads: CASVGQGNSPLHF. Here the CDR3 DNA reads TGTGCCAGTGTGGGACAGGGAAATTCACCCCTCCACTTT.

The chain recombines TRBV4-1 with TRBJ2-1, with 14 bases fitting TRBD2. The ends lost 2 bases at V and 3 bases at J; junction bases unmatched: 3. The V gene's germline CDR1 is MGHRA and CDR2 YSYEKL. The length of the CDR3 is 17 residues. The CDR3 loop reads CASSQTGTSGGYNEQFF. As DNA, the CDR3 is TGCGCCAGCAGCCAAACAGGGACTAGCGGGGGCTACAATGAGCAGTTCTTC.

The V gene is TRBV24-1, the J gene TRBJ1-5, with 9 bases fitting TRBD1. The CDR3 is 14 amino acids. The V and J ends lost 5 bases and 4 bases, in that order; junction bases with no gene match: 2. CDR1 and CDR2 from the germline V gene are KGHDR and SFDVKD. The CDR3 DNA reads as TGTGCCACCAGTGGGACAGGGGAAAATCAGCCCCAGCATTTT. It specifies CATSGTGENQPQHF.

To note about this clone: In the same sample, other DNA sequences code for this CDR3. This sequence joins TRBV13 and TRBJ1-5; possible D gene TRBD1, 5 bases. V lost 0 bases to trimming and J lost 4 bases, with 7 bases between them. The CDR3 is 14 amino acids. Germline CDR1 reads PRHDT; CDR2 reads FYEKMQ (reference sequence). As DNA, the CDR3 is TGTGCCAGCAGCTTAGGGGGGGGAAATCAGCCCCAGCATTTT. As protein: CASSLGGGNQPQHF.

This clone was seen more than once but under ten times. V is TRBV7-9 and J is TRBJ2-3; tentative D call: TRBD2 (5 bases). The V end lost 2 bases, the J end lost 0 bases, and 12 bases lay between the germline ends. The CDR3 consists of 16 residues. Per the germline V gene, CDR1 is SEHNR and CDR2 is FQNEAQ (reference sequence). The CDR3 bases are TGTGCCAGCAGCTTATTTAGCGACCCTAGCACAGATACGCAGTATTTT. Translating gives CASSLFSDPSTDTQYF. Full variable domain (outside the CDR3, taken from reference TRBV7-9 and TRBJ2-3): DTGVSQNPRHKITKRGQNVTFRCDPISEHNRLYWYRQTLGQGPEFLTYFQNEAQLEKSRLLSDRFSAERPKGSFSTLEIQRTEQGDSAMYLCASSLFSDPSTDTQYFGPGTRLTVL.

V and J are TRBV5-1 and TRBJ2-3; 7 positions agree with TRBD2. V lost 3 bases and J lost 0; bases outside the gene matches: 4. From germline, CDR1 is SGHRS and CDR2 YFSETQ. The CDR3 contains 15 residues. Written as DNA, the CDR3 is TGCGCCAGCAGCTCGCGGGGGTTTAGCACAGATACGCAGTATTTT. It specifies CASSSRGFSTDTQYF.

The genes are TRBV3-1 (or the pseudogene TRBV3-2) and TRBJ2-2, with D perhaps matching TRBD1 (5 bases). Germline values: CDR1 LGHDT, CDR2 YNNKEL (reference sequence). There are 15 residues in the CDR3. Trimming took off 6 bases at V and 2 bases at J, with 13 bases between the two ends. Here the CDR3 DNA reads TGTGCCAGCAGTACCACCAGGGTTAACACCGGGGAGCTGTTTTTT. Residues: CASSTTRVNTGELFF.

This chain uses TRBV10-3 with TRBJ1-2, with D possibly matching TRBD1 (5 bases). Germline values: CDR1 ENHRY, CDR2 SYGVKD. CDR3 length equals 14 residues. The V end was cut by 7 bases, the J end by 4 bases, with 16 bases between. The CDR3 DNA reads TGTGCCATCACTAGTGGCCAGGGTGTCTATGGCTACACCTTC. This codes for CAITSGQGVYGYTF.

This chain connects TRBV7-8 to TRBJ2-1, with D uncertain. CDR1 and CDR2 (germline): SGHVS, FQNEAQ. CDR3 size: 14 residues. The V end lost 3 bases, the J end lost 4 bases, and 10 bases lay between the germline ends. CDR3 in DNA: TGTGCCAGCAGCTTTGCGGCCAGTTACAATGAGCAGTTCTTC. Translation gives CASSFAASYNEQFF.

The rearrangement uses TRBV2 and TRBJ2-7, with 10 bases fitting TRBD2. The germline V gene has CDR1 SNHLY and CDR2 FYNNEI. Trimming at V came to 6 bases and at J to 8 bases, leaving 16 bases not matched to a gene. The CDR3 is made up of 16 amino acids. The CDR3, as DNA: TGTGCCAGCAGAGTGAATGGTGCTAGCGGGGGAGCCCAGCAGTACTTC. Its protein product is CASRVNGASGGAQQYF.

The rearrangement joins TRBV6-5 to TRBJ2-6; D is ambiguous. V gave up 0 bases and J gave up 4 bases, with 4 bases separating them. In germline, CDR1 is MNHEY, CDR2 SVGAGI. There are 14 residues in the CDR3. Here the CDR3 DNA reads TGTGCCAGCAGTTACTCTCCGGGGGCCAACGTCCTGACTTTC. Protein sequence: CASSYSPGANVLTF.

V and J are TRBV19 and TRBJ2-7; 7 bases match TRBD2. The V gene's germline CDR1 is LNHDA and CDR2 SQIVND (reference sequence). V lost 1 base, J lost 3 bases, and 6 bases stayed unmatched. The CDR3 length is 15 residues. CDR3 amino acids: CASSIGGLADYEQYF. DNA for the CDR3: TGTGCCAGTAGTATAGGTGGGCTAGCGGACTACGAGCAGTACTTC.

The chain has TRBV6-5 and TRBJ1-6, with 9 bases fitting TRBD1. This CDR3 comprises 16 residues. CDR1 is MNHEY and CDR2 is SVGAGI in the germline V gene. The ends lost 2 bases at V and 9 bases at J; junction bases unmatched: 8. The CDR3 loop is CASSYTDRGGVSPLHF. For the CDR3, the DNA is TGTGCCAGCAGTTACACGGACAGGGGTGGCGTTTCACCCCTCCACTTT.

This clone was seen at least ten times. The genes are TRBV11-2 and TRBJ1-2; TRBD1 matches at 8 bases. With 5 bases clipped from V and 8 bases from J, the junction kept 10 bases outside the gene matches. The germline CDR1 and CDR2 sequences are SGHAT and FQNNGV. CDR3 size: 14 residues. In DNA, the CDR3 is TGTGCCAGCAGCATAGGACAGGGAGGACGGGGCTACACCTTC. Its translation is CASSIGQGGRGYTF.

The chain uses TRBV6-6 and TRBJ2-4, with 9 bases aligning to TRBD2. V shed 2 bases and J 7 bases; nucleotides not matched to a gene: 9. The CDR3 length is 16 residues. Germline lookup yields CDR1 MNHNY and CDR2 SVGAGI (reference sequence). The CDR3 region is CASSYGPSGVVNIQYF. The DNA of the CDR3 is TGTGCCAGCAGTTACGGACCTAGCGGGGTGGTGAACATTCAGTACTTC.

This chain joins TRBV5-6 and TRBJ1-2; D not resolved. V was pared by 3 bases and J by 7 bases, with 16 bases between. CDR3 length: 14 residues. CDR1 and CDR2 (germline): SGHDT, YYEEEE. CDR3 nucleotide sequence: TGTGCCAGCAGCTCGGACGAGGGATTTGGTGGCTACACCTTC. It translates to CASSSDEGFGGYTF.

The chain is built from TRBV2 and TRBJ1-5, with D unresolved. CDR3 length: 13 amino acids. V lost 6 bases and J 0 bases, leaving 6 bases between the germline ends. Germline assignment: CDR1 SNHLY and CDR2 FYNNEI. Written as DNA, the CDR3 is TGTGCCAGCAGCGGGGTTAGCAATCAGCCCCAGCATTTT. Protein product: CASSGVSNQPQHF.

The chain carries TRBV6-6 and TRBJ2-2; D is perhaps TRBD2 (5 bases). The CDR3 extends over 15 amino acids. The V end was cut by 4 bases, the J end by 1 base, with 10 bases between. CDR1 is MNHNY and CDR2 is SVGAGI in the germline V gene (reference sequence). The CDR3 DNA reads TGTGCCAGCAGTTGGCGAGGAGGGAACACCGGGGAGCTGTTTTTT. This sequence encodes CASSWRGGNTGELFF.

The genes are TRBV5-1 and TRBJ1-2; D remains ambiguous. There are 14 residues in the CDR3. The ends were cut back, 4 bases at V and 3 bases at J, with 13 bases in the middle. The germline V gene has CDR1 SGHRS and CDR2 YFSETQ. CDR3 protein: CASSLQDGDYGYTF. The CDR3 coding sequence is TGCGCCAGCAGCCTCCAGGACGGGGACTATGGCTACACCTTC.

The chain links TRBV30 to TRBJ1-2, with D tentatively TRBD1 (5 bases). V dropped 7 bases and J dropped 3 bases, with 15 bases sitting between them. Germline V gene data show CDR1 as GTSNPN and CDR2 as SVGIG (reference sequence). This CDR3 comprises 13 residues. The CDR3 sequence is CASTRGSHYGYTF. The DNA for the CDR3 is TGTGCCTCCACTCGGGGGTCCCACTATGGCTACACCTTC.

The genes are TRBV4-3 and TRBJ2-7; D possibly corresponds to TRBD1 (6 bases). With 0 bases removed from V and 4 bases from J, the gap between germline ends came to 16 bases. The CDR3 totals 16 residues. Per germline, CDR1 LGHNA and CDR2 YSLEER. CDR3 protein: CASSQDRGTRLYEQYF. CDR3 DNA: TGCGCCAGCAGCCAAGATAGGGGGACACGTTTGTACGAGCAGTACTTC.

Here the CDR3 DNA reads TGTGCCAGCAGCTTGGGGCGTCGATCACCCCTCCACTTT. Its translation is CASSLGRRSPLHF. V and J are TRBV7-2 and TRBJ1-6, with D perhaps matching TRBD1 (5 bases). Trimming removed 3 bases from V and 10 bases from J, with 10 bases in between. The germline CDR1 and CDR2 sequences are SGHTA and FQGNSA. The CDR3 runs 13 residues.

J is TRBJ2-5 and V is TRBV4-3; TRBD2 aligns across 8 bases. Trimming cost V 1 base and J 4 bases; bases outside gene matches: 8. Looked up from germline, CDR1 is LGHNA and CDR2 is YSLEER. The CDR3 sequence is 16 residues long. The CDR3 DNA is TGCGCCAGCAGCCAAGGCGCGCAGCGGGGGAGAGAGACCCAGTACTTC. Encoded protein: CASSQGAQRGRETQYF.

This sequence joins TRBV27 and TRBJ1-4; a weak D match, TRBD1 (5 bases). Germline loops: CDR1 MNHEY, CDR2 SMNVEV (reference sequence). V gave up 6 bases and J gave up 3 bases, with 17 bases separating them. The CDR3 covers 16 residues. This CDR3 reads CASRTGGVRANEKLFF. The DNA of the CDR3 is TGTGCCAGCAGAACCGGGGGGGTTAGGGCTAATGAAAAACTGTTTTTT. Variable domain in full (rest from reference TRBV27 and TRBJ1-4): EAQVTQNPRYLITVTGKKLTVTCSQNMNHEYMSWYRQDPGLGLRQIYYSMNVEVTDKGDVPEGYKVSRKEKRNFPLILESPSPNQTSLYFCASRTGGVRANEKLFFGSGTQLSVL.

This clone has only one observation. V gene TRBV14 combines with J gene TRBJ1-1; D is undetermined. The V end lost 4 bases, the J end lost 0 bases, and 12 bases lay between the germline ends. CDR1 and CDR2 (germline): SGHDN, FVKESK. CDR3 length: 15 amino acids. CDR3 sequence reads: CASSPTRVMNTEAFF. CDR3 nucleotide sequence: TGTGCCAGCAGCCCCACTAGGGTAATGAACACTGAAGCTTTCTTT.

This rearrangement joins TRBV14 to TRBJ1-2; possible D gene TRBD1, 6 bases. Trimming cost V 4 bases and J 1 base, with 10 bases left between them. Germline CDR1 and CDR2: SGHDN and FVKESK. CDR3 length equals 14 residues. The CDR3 sequence: CASSRDTLNYGYTF. For the CDR3, the DNA is TGTGCCAGCAGCCGGGACACACTTAACTATGGCTACACCTTC. Together with reference TRBV14 and TRBJ1-2, the CDR3 gives the full variable domain: EAGVTQFPSHSVIEKGQTVTLRCDPISGHDNLYWYRRVMGKEIKFLLHFVKESKQDESGMPNNRFLAERTGGTYSTLKVQPAELEDSGVYFCASSRDTLNYGYTFGSGTRLTVV.

The rearrangement joins TRBV2 to TRBJ2-2; 7 bases are a match to TRBD1. V lost 8 bases, J lost 7 bases, and 10 bases stayed unmatched. The CDR3 totals 14 residues. Per the germline V gene, CDR1 is SNHLY and CDR2 is FYNNEI. CDR3 protein: CASLTGRGRGELFF. The CDR3 nucleotides read TGTGCCAGCTTGACAGGGCGAGGGCGCGGGGAGCTGTTTTTT. The whole variable domain, remainder taken from reference TRBV2 and TRBJ2-2, is EPEVTQTPSHQVTQMGQEVILRCVPISNHLYFYWYRQILGQKVEFLVSFYNNEISEKSEIFDDQFSVERPDGSNFTLKIRSTKLEDSAMYFCASLTGRGRGELFFGEGSRLTVL.